This T cell receptor (beta chain) was captured in a study of blood T cell repertoires in COVID-19. Study in general: Acute and convalescent COVID-19 specimens originated in the United States, Italy and Spain.

Generated by immunoSEQ multiplex PCR, the TCRdb table keeps only in-frame clones and is missing some. The sample includes 95,000 to 150,000 clones, roughly three quarters of them seen just once. V was clipped by 1 base and J by 7 bases, with 24 bases between them. Germline lookup yields CDR1 SGHRS and CDR2 YFSETQ. The CDR3 has 18 residues. The TCR comes from a woman of 80 years or more with acute or convalescent COVID-19. Sequences were obtained from peripheral blood. J is TRBJ2-1 and V is TRBV5-1, with D perhaps matching TRBD2 (6 bases). The DNA of the CDR3 is TGCGCCAGCAGCTTGCGTCCAAGCGGGCGTATGTTGGGTAATGAGCAGTTCTTC. It codes for CASSLRPSGRMLGNEQFF.